The entry below describes one TCR beta chain. Original processing notes: Estimation of nucleated cell counts relied on the amplification of reference gene primers. TCRdb keeps only in-frame clones here, not all; method: immunoSEQ multiplex PCR. V, J and clone size are those of that table, while D and trimming were read from the DNA. The sample carries about 120,000 clones, just under 80% recorded once. This sample stems from a study of blood T cell repertoires in COVID-19. The CDR3 consists of 15 residues. V gave up 3 bases and J gave up 0 bases, with 9 bases separating them. Germline loops: CDR1 SGHDT, CDR2 YYEEEE.

The TCR sequence derives from a man aged 55-75 years with active or convalescent COVID-19. The sequenced sample consisted of peripheral blood. This chain links TRBV5-6 with TRBJ2-2, with a possible D match to TRBD1 (6 bases). Here the CDR3 DNA reads TGTGCCAGCAGCTACGGGACAACGAACACCGGGGAGCTGTTTTTT. This gives the protein CASSYGTTNTGELFF.